The next 27 T cell receptor beta chains were all read from a single sample in a study of cytotoxic CD8 clonotypes in ibrutinib-treated CLL. The data were produced by immunoSEQ multiplex PCR, yet TCRdb's version contains in-frame clones alone and is incomplete. Here the sample spans 300,000 to 350,000 clones, around four fifths being singletons. Sequenced here: PBMCs, sampled before ibrutinib treatment. These receptors all stem from a human donor with chronic lymphocytic leukemia.

This clone was detected only once. V and J are TRBV4-2 and TRBJ2-7, with 8 positions matching TRBD2. The V gene end was trimmed by 0 bases and the J gene end by 0 bases; junction bases not matched to a gene: 4. Germline V lookup: CDR1 LGHNA, CDR2 YNFKEQ. The CDR3 runs to 16 residues. CDR3 in DNA: TGTGCCAGCAGCCAAGATTACGGGAGGGCCTCCTACGAGCAGTACTTC. Its protein is CASSQDYGRASYEQYF.

The chain combines TRBV11-2 with TRBJ1-3; no definite D call. The V end lost 2 bases, the J end lost 1 base, and 6 bases lay between the germline ends. The CDR3 length is 14 residues. Germline loops: CDR1 SGHAT, CDR2 FQNNGV. The CDR3 region has the DNA TGTGCCAGCAGCTTACAGTATTCTGGAAACACCATATATTTT. Its protein is CASSLQYSGNTIYF. The whole variable domain, remainder taken from reference TRBV11-2 and TRBJ1-3, is EAGVAQSPRYKIIEKRQSVAFWCNPISGHATLYWYQQILGQGPKLLIQFQNNGVVDDSQLPKDRFSAERLKGVDSTLKIQPAKLEDSAVYLCASSLQYSGNTIYFGEGSWLTVV.

The genes are TRBV25-1 and TRBJ2-1; 8 nucleotides agree with TRBD2. Germline V gene data show CDR1 as MGHDK and CDR2 as SYGVNS. Trimming cost V 3 bases and J 5 bases; bases outside gene matches: 12. The CDR3 is 17 residues long. The DNA of the CDR3 is TGTGCCAGCAGTGACCCAATCACTAGCGGTCCTGACAATGAGCAGTTCTTC. Protein product: CASSDPITSGPDNEQFF.

The J gene is TRBJ2-5, the V gene TRBV11-3; D remains ambiguous. Germline V gene lookup returns CDR1 SGHNT and CDR2 YENEEA. The CDR3 is 12 residues long. Trimming stripped 5 bases from V and 10 bases from J, with 14 bases between. The CDR3 nucleotides read TGTGCCAGCAGCAGATCCAACGGCGACCAGTACTTC. Its protein is CASSRSNGDQYF.

The sample holds one count of this clone. V and J are TRBV25-1 and TRBJ1-5; D is unresolved. This CDR3 is 17 amino acids long. In germline, CDR1 is MGHDK, CDR2 SYGVNS. Trimming removed 2 bases from V and 0 bases from J, with 14 bases in between. Written as DNA, the CDR3 is TGTGCCAGCAGTGAAAATTACGGGGAGGATAGCAATCAGCCCCAGCATTTT. Residues: CASSENYGEDSNQPQHF.

This sequence joins TRBV29-1 and TRBJ2-5; 9 bases align to TRBD1. V lost 8 bases, J lost 3 bases, and 7 bases stayed unmatched. This CDR3 is 13 amino acids long. Germline CDR1 reads SQVTM; CDR2 reads ANQGSEA. CDR3 DNA: TGCAGCCCCCGGACAGGGGACGAAGAGACCCAGTACTTC. This encodes CSPRTGDEETQYF.

The gene calls are TRBV13 and TRBJ1-2; 7 bases line up with TRBD1. Trimming removed 5 bases from V and 3 bases from J; junction bases left unmatched: 9. CDR3 length: 15 amino acids. CDR1 PRHDT and CDR2 FYEKMQ come from the germline V gene (reference sequence). CDR3 coding DNA: TGTGCCAGCAGCCCCAGGGACAGCAACGACTATGGCTACACCTTC. The encoded protein is CASSPRDSNDYGYTF.

The chain is built from TRBV2 and TRBJ2-7; the D is unclear. The ends were cut back, 1 base at V and 3 bases at J, with 10 bases in the middle. The germline V gene encodes CDR1 SNHLY and CDR2 FYNNEI. The CDR3 covers 14 residues. The CDR3 nucleotides read TGTGCCAGCAGTGAAGGACCAATCGGCTACGAGCAGTACTTC. Amino acids: CASSEGPIGYEQYF.

The V and J genes are TRBV15 and TRBJ2-2, with D possibly matching TRBD1 (5 bases). V shed 2 bases and J shed 4 bases, with 8 bases lying between them. This CDR3 has 14 amino acids. CDR1 is LNHNV and CDR2 is YYDKDF in the germline V gene (reference sequence). The CDR3 coding sequence is TGTGCCACCAGCAGAAGCAGGGCCACCGGGGAGCTGTTTTTT. It specifies CATSRSRATGELFF.

A few counts support this clone. V usage is TRBV28 and J usage is TRBJ2-1; 11 bases align to TRBD2. The CDR3 loop spans 16 amino acids. Germline V gives CDR1 MDHEN, CDR2 SYDVKM. V lost 5 bases to trimming and J lost 9 bases; unmatched junction nucleotides: 12. CDR3 sequence reads: CASSHKLAGARSEQFF. In DNA, the CDR3 is TGTGCCAGCAGTCATAAACTAGCGGGAGCACGAAGTGAGCAGTTCTTC.

The chain has TRBV18 and TRBJ1-2; a possible D gene is TRBD1 (6 bases). Looked up from germline, CDR1 is KGHSH and CDR2 is LQKENI. V gave up 5 bases and J gave up 6 bases, with 13 bases separating them. This CDR3 has 13 residues. Here the CDR3 reads CASSSTGIDGYTF. For the CDR3, the DNA is TGTGCCAGCTCATCAACAGGGATTGATGGCTACACCTTC.

The CDR3 here is CASSPGAGHQPQHF. Written as DNA, the CDR3 is TGTGCCAGTAGTCCCGGGGCAGGCCATCAGCCCCAGCATTTT. The chain recombines TRBV19 with TRBJ1-5; a weak D match, TRBD1 (5 bases). The CDR3 sequence is 14 residues long. Trimming took off 5 bases at V and 5 bases at J, with 13 bases between the two ends. CDR1 is LNHDA, CDR2 SQIVND, per germline (reference sequence).

This clone was counted a few times. The chain couples TRBV10-3 to TRBJ1-2; 7 positions match TRBD1. This CDR3 is built from 15 residues. The V and J ends lost 0 bases and 2 bases, in that order; junction bases with no gene match: 3. The germline gives CDR1 ENHRY, CDR2 SYGVKD. The CDR3 spells CAISESPGQNYGYTF. As DNA, the CDR3 is TGTGCCATCAGTGAGTCTCCGGGACAGAACTATGGCTACACCTTC.

The chain uses TRBV10-3 and TRBJ1-2, with D possibly TRBD1 on 6 matching bases. CDR3 size: 15 residues. From germline, CDR1 is ENHRY and CDR2 SYGVKD. The V and J ends lost 6 bases and 6 bases respectively, with 20 bases between them. CDR3 loop: CAISITDRSLNGYTF. The CDR3, as DNA: TGTGCCATCAGCATAACGGACAGATCACTCAATGGCTACACCTTC.

J is TRBJ2-7 and V is TRBV10-1; 8 nucleotides agree with TRBD1. Germline V gene sequence: CDR1 WNHNN, CDR2 SYGVQD (reference sequence). The CDR3 is made up of 14 amino acids. Unmatched junction bases numbered 8, after V lost 6 bases and J lost 4 bases. The CDR3 loop reads CASSRTGTRYEQYF. In nucleotides, the CDR3 is TGCGCCAGCAGCCGGACAGGGACCAGATACGAGCAGTACTTC.

V and J are TRBV27 and TRBJ1-2; the D gene is possibly TRBD1 (6 bases). This CDR3 is built from 15 residues. The V gene's germline CDR1 is MNHEY and CDR2 SMNVEV (reference sequence). V was clipped by 6 bases and J by 3 bases, with 17 bases between them. The CDR3: CASRRGTRKDYGYTF. The DNA of the CDR3 is TGTGCCAGCAGGAGGGGGACCAGGAAGGACTATGGCTACACCTTC.

The genes are TRBV29-1 and TRBJ1-2, with 7 bases fitting TRBD1. V lost 0 bases, J lost 1 base, and 8 bases stayed unmatched. The germline V gene has CDR1 SQVTM and CDR2 ANQGSEA. The CDR3 extends over 16 amino acids. The CDR3 loop is CSVEDQGGLLNYGYTF. The CDR3 DNA reads as TGCAGCGTTGAAGATCAGGGGGGGCTCCTTAACTATGGCTACACCTTC.

This chain uses TRBV30 with TRBJ1-1, with D uncertain. The CDR3 runs to 15 residues. Germline CDR1 reads GTSNPN; CDR2 reads SVGIG (reference sequence). V lost 0 bases and J lost 0, with 11 bases in between. CDR3 loop: CAWSVPSTVNTEAFF. In DNA form, the CDR3 reads TGTGCCTGGAGTGTACCCTCTACAGTGAACACTGAAGCTTTCTTT.

The chain uses TRBV15 and TRBJ1-5; TRBD1 aligns across 8 bases. V was clipped by 4 bases and J by 6 bases; unmatched bases: 14. This CDR3 region has 17 residues. Germline assignment: CDR1 LNHNV and CDR2 YYDKDF (reference sequence). The CDR3 region is CATSIPGQGLLVQPQHF. The CDR3 DNA is TGTGCCACCAGCATCCCTGGACAGGGATTATTGGTTCAGCCCCAGCATTTT.

V and J are TRBV11-2 and TRBJ1-4, with D possibly TRBD1 on 5 matching bases. Germline V CDR1 and CDR2: SGHAT, FQNNGV. V lost 0 bases and J lost 2, with 13 bases in between. The CDR3 totals 17 residues. CDR3 region: CASSLDGREGTNEKLFF. The CDR3, as DNA: TGTGCCAGCAGCTTAGACGGCAGGGAAGGGACTAATGAAAAACTGTTTTTT.

Worth noting for this clone: Other nucleotide sequences from this sample produce the same CDR3. This rearrangement joins TRBV29-1 to TRBJ2-2; perhaps TRBD2 as D (5 bases). CDR1 is SQVTM, CDR2 ANQGSEA, per germline. V lost 4 bases to trimming and J lost 0 bases, with 9 bases between them. The CDR3 has 14 amino acids. CDR3 in DNA: TGCAGCGTTGGTGGACTCACGAACACCGGGGAGCTGTTTTTT. As protein: CSVGGLTNTGELFF.

V and J are TRBV30 and TRBJ2-7; D uncertain. Per germline, CDR1 GTSNPN and CDR2 SVGIG (reference sequence). Trimming took off 0 bases at V and 10 bases at J, with 10 bases between the two ends. This CDR3 is built from 11 residues. Here the CDR3 reads CAWSVKDVQYF. The DNA for the CDR3 is TGTGCCTGGAGTGTAAAGGACGTACAGTACTTC.

This sequence joins TRBV7-9 and TRBJ2-7, with 7 nucleotides matching TRBD2. The germline CDR1 and CDR2 sequences are SEHNR and FQNEAQ (reference sequence). Germline trimming cut 3 bases from V and 5 bases from J; bases unmatched to any gene: 10. This CDR3 has 15 amino acids. The CDR3 here is CASSFTGTINDEQYF. The DNA for the CDR3 is TGTGCCAGCAGCTTTACCGGGACTATTAATGACGAGCAGTACTTC.

The rearrangement links TRBV15 to TRBJ2-5, with 8 bases aligning to TRBD2. Germline CDR1 reads LNHNV; CDR2 reads YYDKDF (reference sequence). V dropped 5 bases and J dropped 4; count of bases not matched to a gene: 12. The CDR3 is made up of 16 amino acids. As DNA, the CDR3 is TGTGCCACCAGCCGATGGCGGGAGGCGTTGTTAGAGACCCAGTACTTC. Amino acids: CATSRWREALLETQYF.

This chain connects TRBV4-3 to TRBJ2-3; 7 bases match TRBD1. The J segment lost 0 bases and the V segment lost 2 bases, leaving 8 bases of the junction unmatched. The germline gives CDR1 LGHNA, CDR2 YSLEER. The length of the CDR3 is 17 residues. CDR3 amino acids: CASSQFFEGASTDTQYF. In DNA form, the CDR3 reads TGCGCCAGCAGCCAATTCTTCGAGGGGGCTAGCACAGATACGCAGTATTTT.

This rearrangement joins TRBV18 to TRBJ1-1; D not resolved. Trimming removed 6 bases at V and 0 bases at J, with 14 bases between. The CDR3 is made up of 15 amino acids. Germline CDR1 KGHSH, CDR2 LQKENI. This chain's CDR3 is CASSLRTDMNTEAFF. DNA of the CDR3: TGTGCCAGCTCTCTCCGGACGGATATGAACACTGAAGCTTTCTTT.

This clone was counted a few times. The chain uses TRBV29-1 and TRBJ1-2; TRBD1 might be the D (5 bases). The germline V gene has CDR1 SQVTM and CDR2 ANQGSEA. The CDR3 length is 13 residues. V was clipped by 8 bases and J by 4 bases, with 17 bases between them. The DNA for the CDR3 is TGCAGCATCAGGGAAGACAGTATCTATGGCTACACCTTC. Its protein is CSIREDSIYGYTF.